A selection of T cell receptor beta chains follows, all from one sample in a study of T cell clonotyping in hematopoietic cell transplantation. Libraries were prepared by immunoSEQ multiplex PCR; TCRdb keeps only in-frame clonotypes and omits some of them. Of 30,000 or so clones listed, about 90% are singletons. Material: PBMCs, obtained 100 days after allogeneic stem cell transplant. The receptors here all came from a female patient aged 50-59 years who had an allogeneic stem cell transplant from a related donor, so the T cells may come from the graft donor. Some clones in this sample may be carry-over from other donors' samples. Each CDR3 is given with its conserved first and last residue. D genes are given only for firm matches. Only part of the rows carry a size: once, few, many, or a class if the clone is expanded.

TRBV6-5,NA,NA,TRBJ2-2,CASSSPPRNTGELFF,TGTGCCAGCAGTTCCCCCCCGAGGAACACCGGGGAGCTGTTTTTT
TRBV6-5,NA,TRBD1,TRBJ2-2,CASSYGQVGELFF,TGTGCCAGCAGTTACGGACAGGTCGGGGAGCTGTTTTTT
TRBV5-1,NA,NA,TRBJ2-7,CASSPWDTGSEQYF,TGCGCCAGCAGCCCGTGGGACACGGGCTCCGAGCAGTACTTC
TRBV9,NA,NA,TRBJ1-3,CASSVVGGNTIYF,TGTGCCAGCAGCGTAGTCGGGGGGAACACCATATATTTT
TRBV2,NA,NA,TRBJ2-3,CASRGGGTDTQYF,TGTGCCAGCAGGGGCGGGGGCACAGATACGCAGTATTTT
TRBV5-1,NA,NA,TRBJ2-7,CASSYGDPSSYEQYF,TGCGCCAGCAGCTACGGGGACCCGAGCTCCTACGAGCAGTACTTC
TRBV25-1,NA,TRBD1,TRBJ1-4,CASSVDRGTNEKLFF,TGTGCCAGCAGTGTTGACAGGGGGACTAATGAAAAACTGTTTTTT
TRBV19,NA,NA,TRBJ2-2,CASSVTGVGNTGELFF,TGTGCCAGTAGTGTTACTGGAGTAGGGAACACCGGGGAGCTGTTTTTT
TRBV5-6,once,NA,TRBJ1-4,CASSLGPATNEKLFF,TGTGCCAGCAGCTTGGGCCCTGCAACTAATGAAAAACTGTTTTTT
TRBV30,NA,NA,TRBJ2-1,CATGRRLTYNEQFF,TGTGCCACGGGACGGCGGCTAACCTACAATGAGCAGTTCTTC
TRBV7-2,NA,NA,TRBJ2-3,CASSPSPGTQQYF,TGTGCCAGCAGCCCCTCGCCCGGGACCCAGCAGTATTTT
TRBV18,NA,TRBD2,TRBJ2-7,CASTGLAGVYEQYF,TGTGCCAGCACGGGACTAGCGGGGGTCTACGAGCAGTACTTC
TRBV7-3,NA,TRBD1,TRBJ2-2,CASSPQGTGELFF,TGTGCCAGCAGCCCACAGGGGACCGGGGAGCTGTTTTTT
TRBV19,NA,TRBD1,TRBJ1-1,CASSLLQGFTEAFF,TGTGCCAGTAGTCTACTACAGGGGTTCACTGAAGCTTTCTTT
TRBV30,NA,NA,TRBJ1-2,CAWSVQGAGGYTF,TGTGCCTGGAGTGTACAAGGGGCAGGTGGCTACACCTTC
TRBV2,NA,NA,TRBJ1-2,CASSPFRIGAGYTF,TGTGCCAGCAGTCCATTTCGGATCGGAGCAGGCTACACCTTC
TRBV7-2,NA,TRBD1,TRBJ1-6,CASSLNRGNSPLHF,TGTGCCAGCAGCTTAAACAGGGGTAATTCACCCCTCCACTTT
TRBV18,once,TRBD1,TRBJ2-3,CASSHSQGSTDTQYF,TGTGCCAGCTCCCATTCACAGGGGAGCACAGATACGCAGTATTTT
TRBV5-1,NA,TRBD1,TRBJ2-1,CASSPEGQVYNEQFF,TGCGCCAGCAGCCCGGAGGGACAGGTATACAATGAGCAGTTCTTC